This T cell receptor beta chain was retrieved from a study of blood T cell repertoires in COVID-19. The V segment lost 6 bases and the J segment 3 bases; nucleotides outside the gene matches: 5. The CDR3 spans 15 residues. CDR1 and CDR2 (germline): SNHLY, FYNNEI. The repertoire was sequenced with immunoSEQ multiplex PCR; TCRdb's copy has only in-frame clones and lacks some. In the table there are some 240,000 clones, around 80% of which are singletons. The TCR originated in a man younger than 40 with acute COVID-19. The sequencing input was PBMCs or T cells enriched from blood (not recorded which). The chain joins TRBV2 to TRBJ2-3; 11 positions match TRBD2. The CDR3 protein is CASRLLAGGTDTQYF. The CDR3 nucleotides read TGTGCCAGCAGGCTCCTAGCGGGGGGAACAGATACGCAGTATTTT.